The rows below give T cell receptor beta chains drawn from one sample of a study of cytomegalovirus exposure and HLA in healthy donors. Assay used: immunoSEQ multiplex PCR; TCRdb lists only in-frame clones, some missing. The sample shows a few hundred thousand clones, 80% to 95% of them seen only once. Specimen: PBMCs. The receptors come from a woman between 25 and 40 years old in good health and CMV-seronegative. CDR3s include the opening cysteine and the closing phenylalanine or tryptophan. A D gene is named only where the DNA matches it firmly. A clone size is listed for some rows: how often the clone was seen (once, few, many), or a class if it is expanded.

abundance: -; v_gene: TRBV29-1; j_gene: TRBJ1-2; d_gene: -; CDR3aa: CSVDKGGSGYTF; CDR3nt: TGCAGCGTTGATAAGGGAGGGAGCGGCTACACCTTC
abundance: -; v_gene: TRBV7-9; j_gene: TRBJ1-1; d_gene: -; CDR3aa: CASSFTITEAFF; CDR3nt: TGTGCCAGCAGCTTTACCATCACTGAAGCTTTCTTT
abundance: -; v_gene: TRBV6-6; j_gene: TRBJ2-7; d_gene: -; CDR3aa: CASSWTNYEQYF; CDR3nt: TGTGCCAGCAGTTGGACAAACTACGAGCAGTACTTC
abundance: -; v_gene: TRBV7-9; j_gene: TRBJ2-1; d_gene: -; CDR3aa: CASSVPNNEQFF; CDR3nt: TGTGCCAGCAGCGTCCCCAACAATGAGCAGTTCTTC
abundance: -; v_gene: TRBV27; j_gene: TRBJ2-3; d_gene: -; CDR3aa: CASSLSGDTQYF; CDR3nt: TGTGCCAGCAGTTTATCTGGAGATACGCAGTATTTT
abundance: -; v_gene: TRBV9; j_gene: TRBJ2-2; d_gene: TRBD2; CDR3aa: CASSVALAVANTGELFF; CDR3nt: TGTGCCAGCAGCGTAGCACTAGCGGTTGCGAACACCGGGGAGCTGTTTTTT
abundance: -; v_gene: TRBV4-1; j_gene: TRBJ2-1; d_gene: TRBD2; CDR3aa: CASSHPGLAANEQFF; CDR3nt: TGCGCCAGCAGCCATCCGGGACTAGCGGCCAATGAGCAGTTCTTC
abundance: -; v_gene: TRBV6-6; j_gene: TRBJ2-5; d_gene: -; CDR3aa: CASSYWGSAQETQYF; CDR3nt: TGTGCCAGCAGTTACTGGGGGTCGGCCCAAGAGACCCAGTACTTC
abundance: -; v_gene: TRBV27; j_gene: TRBJ2-1; d_gene: -; CDR3aa: CASSQHLLSSYNEQFF; CDR3nt: TGTGCCAGCAGTCAACACCTCTTAAGCTCCTACAATGAGCAGTTCTTC
abundance: -; v_gene: TRBV7-3; j_gene: TRBJ2-1; d_gene: TRBD2; CDR3aa: CASSLAASGGSSYNEQFF; CDR3nt: TGTGCCAGCAGCTTAGCGGCTAGCGGGGGGAGCTCCTACAATGAGCAGTTCTTC
abundance: -; v_gene: TRBV30; j_gene: TRBJ1-2; d_gene: -; CDR3aa: CAWSVRTGLPNYGYTF; CDR3nt: TGTGCCTGGAGTGTCAGAACAGGCCTTCCGAACTATGGCTACACCTTC
abundance: -; v_gene: TRBV2; j_gene: TRBJ2-7; d_gene: -; CDR3aa: CASSVSLSYEQYF; CDR3nt: TGTGCCAGCAGTGTAAGCTTGAGCTACGAGCAGTACTTC
abundance: few; v_gene: TRBV6-4; j_gene: TRBJ1-5; d_gene: TRBD1; CDR3aa: CASSDTDRGHQPQHF; CDR3nt: TGTGCCAGCAGTGACACGGACAGGGGGCATCAGCCCCAGCATTTT
abundance: -; v_gene: TRBV27; j_gene: TRBJ2-5; d_gene: -; CDR3aa: CASSFGWGLAVGETQYF; CDR3nt: TGTGCCAGCAGTTTTGGCTGGGGACTGGCAGTGGGGGAGACCCAGTACTTC
abundance: -; v_gene: TRBV7-2; j_gene: TRBJ2-7; d_gene: -; CDR3aa: CASSLAGPPSYEQYF; CDR3nt: TGTGCCAGCAGCTTAGCAGGTCCCCCCTCCTACGAGCAGTACTTC
abundance: -; v_gene: TRBV7-3; j_gene: TRBJ1-1; d_gene: TRBD1; CDR3aa: CASSVQQGAEAFF; CDR3nt: TGTGCCAGCAGCGTCCAACAGGGGGCTGAAGCTTTCTTT
abundance: -; v_gene: TRBV27; j_gene: TRBJ2-4; d_gene: -; CDR3aa: CASSLGWQEKIKNIQYF; CDR3nt: TGTGCCAGCAGTTTAGGGTGGCAGGAGAAAATCAAAAACATTCAGTACTTC
abundance: -; v_gene: TRBV29-1; j_gene: TRBJ2-3; d_gene: -; CDR3aa: CSVIPVGGGTQYF; CDR3nt: TGCAGCGTTATTCCCGTAGGGGGAGGTACGCAGTATTTT
abundance: -; v_gene: TRBV11-3; j_gene: TRBJ2-1; d_gene: TRBD2; CDR3aa: CASSFRLAGSRNEQFF; CDR3nt: TGTGCCAGCAGCTTTCGACTAGCGGGGAGTAGGAATGAGCAGTTCTTC
abundance: -; v_gene: TRBV19; j_gene: TRBJ1-1; d_gene: TRBD1; CDR3aa: CASRRQGAVTEAFF; CDR3nt: TGTGCCAGTAGGCGACAGGGGGCGGTCACTGAAGCTTTCTTT
abundance: -; v_gene: TRBV7-9; j_gene: TRBJ1-4; d_gene: -; CDR3aa: CASSLAGQSNEKLFF; CDR3nt: TGTGCCAGCAGCTTAGCGGGGCAGAGCAATGAAAAACTGTTTTTT
abundance: -; v_gene: TRBV7-6; j_gene: TRBJ2-2; d_gene: -; CDR3aa: CASSFEGFEELFF; CDR3nt: TGTGCCAGCAGCTTTGAGGGTTTCGAGGAGCTGTTTTTT
abundance: -; v_gene: TRBV27; j_gene: TRBJ2-1; d_gene: -; CDR3aa: CASSLGNQGSYNEQFF; CDR3nt: TGTGCCAGCAGTTTAGGGAACCAAGGATCCTACAATGAGCAGTTCTTC
abundance: few; v_gene: TRBV28; j_gene: TRBJ2-1; d_gene: TRBD2; CDR3aa: CASSSPSLAGKRDNEQFF; CDR3nt: TGTGCCAGCAGTTCTCCCTCCCTAGCGGGAAAGAGAGACAATGAGCAGTTCTTC
abundance: -; v_gene: TRBV7-7; j_gene: TRBJ2-3; d_gene: -; CDR3aa: CASSSGLLSTDTQYF; CDR3nt: TGTGCCAGCAGCTCGGGACTCCTTAGCACAGATACGCAGTATTTT
abundance: once; v_gene: TRBV5-4; j_gene: TRBJ2-3; d_gene: TRBD2; CDR3aa: CASSLGGRGTDTQYF; CDR3nt: TGTGCCAGCAGCTTGGGTGGGAGGGGCACAGATACGCAGTATTTT
abundance: few; v_gene: TRBV6-5; j_gene: TRBJ1-5; d_gene: -; CDR3aa: CASSYSMSNQPQHF; CDR3nt: TGTGCCAGCAGTTACTCGATGAGCAATCAGCCCCAGCATTTT
abundance: -; v_gene: TRBV5-1; j_gene: TRBJ2-2; d_gene: TRBD1; CDR3aa: CASSLVAQTGQGKAGELFF; CDR3nt: TGCGCCAGCAGCTTGGTGGCCCAAACGGGACAGGGGAAGGCCGGGGAGCTGTTTTTT
abundance: -; v_gene: TRBV7-2; j_gene: TRBJ2-1; d_gene: -; CDR3aa: CASSATYGGVRLGEQFF; CDR3nt: TGTGCCAGCAGCGCCACGTACGGCGGGGTTCGGCTTGGGGAGCAGTTCTTC
abundance: -; v_gene: TRBV2; j_gene: TRBJ2-7; d_gene: -; CDR3aa: CASSVRGYEQYF; CDR3nt: TGTGCCAGCAGTGTTAGGGGGTACGAGCAGTACTTC
abundance: -; v_gene: TRBV7-3; j_gene: TRBJ2-3; d_gene: TRBD2; CDR3aa: CASSLLGLAVSTDTQYF; CDR3nt: TGTGCCAGCAGCTTACTAGGACTAGCGGTTAGCACAGATACGCAGTATTTT
abundance: -; v_gene: TRBV30; j_gene: TRBJ1-5; d_gene: TRBD1; CDR3aa: CAWMNRKRGQGFNQPQHF; CDR3nt: TGTGCCTGGATGAACAGGAAGCGGGGACAGGGATTTAATCAGCCCCAGCATTTT
abundance: -; v_gene: TRBV29-1; j_gene: TRBJ2-7; d_gene: TRBD1; CDR3aa: CSVELDRGYEQYF; CDR3nt: TGCAGCGTTGAATTGGACAGGGGCTACGAGCAGTACTTC
abundance: -; v_gene: TRBV19; j_gene: TRBJ2-3; d_gene: -; CDR3aa: CASSILESTDTQYF; CDR3nt: TGTGCCAGTAGTATCCTGGAAAGCACAGATACGCAGTATTTT
abundance: -; v_gene: TRBV19; j_gene: TRBJ1-3; d_gene: -; CDR3aa: CASSISMARHSGNTIYF; CDR3nt: TGTGCCAGTAGTATTTCTATGGCGCGGCACTCTGGAAACACCATATATTTT
abundance: -; v_gene: TRBV4-3; j_gene: TRBJ2-7; d_gene: TRBD1; CDR3aa: CASSQDGDSREQYF; CDR3nt: TGCGCCAGCAGCCAAGATGGGGACAGTCGCGAGCAGTACTTC
abundance: -; v_gene: TRBV6-5; j_gene: TRBJ2-2; d_gene: TRBD1; CDR3aa: CASSYAGRGFTGELFF; CDR3nt: TGTGCCAGCAGTTACGCGGGCAGGGGGTTTACCGGGGAGCTGTTTTTT
abundance: -; v_gene: TRBV5-1; j_gene: TRBJ2-3; d_gene: -; CDR3aa: CASSLVVSGRPDTQYF; CDR3nt: TGCGCCAGCAGCTTGGTAGTATCGGGACGGCCAGATACGCAGTATTTT
abundance: once; v_gene: TRBV15; j_gene: TRBJ1-2; d_gene: TRBD1; CDR3aa: CATSRDLFAGQYYGYTF; CDR3nt: TGTGCCACCAGCAGAGATCTGTTTGCGGGACAGTACTATGGCTACACCTTC
abundance: -; v_gene: TRBV7-9; j_gene: TRBJ2-1; d_gene: -; CDR3aa: CASSFALYSYNEQFF; CDR3nt: TGTGCCAGCAGCTTCGCCCTTTACTCCTACAATGAGCAGTTCTTC
abundance: few; v_gene: TRBV29-1; j_gene: TRBJ2-7; d_gene: -; CDR3aa: CSVDSGGGEQYF; CDR3nt: TGCAGCGTTGACAGCGGAGGTGGAGAGCAGTACTTC
abundance: -; v_gene: TRBV10-3; j_gene: TRBJ2-4; d_gene: -; CDR3aa: CGGPSWPAKNIQYF; CDR3nt: TGTGGAGGGCCCTCTTGGCCGGCCAAAAACATTCAGTACTTC
abundance: -; v_gene: TRBV28; j_gene: TRBJ2-7; d_gene: -; CDR3aa: CASSLSADSYEQYF; CDR3nt: TGTGCCAGCAGTTTATCGGCCGATAGCTACGAGCAGTACTTC
abundance: once; v_gene: TRBV28; j_gene: TRBJ2-3; d_gene: -; CDR3aa: CASSHGQVTDTQYF; CDR3nt: TGTGCCAGCAGTCACGGGCAGGTTACAGATACGCAGTATTTT
abundance: -; v_gene: TRBV27; j_gene: TRBJ2-1; d_gene: TRBD2; CDR3aa: CASSRGTSGYNEQFF; CDR3nt: TGTGCCAGCAGCCGGGGGACTAGCGGTTACAATGAGCAGTTCTTC
abundance: -; v_gene: TRBV27; j_gene: TRBJ2-7; d_gene: TRBD2; CDR3aa: CASSRTSGYEQYF; CDR3nt: TGTGCCAGCAGCCGGACTAGCGGCTACGAGCAGTACTTC
abundance: -; v_gene: TRBV25-1; j_gene: TRBJ2-1; d_gene: -; CDR3aa: CASNRAAGNEQFF; CDR3nt: TGTGCCAGCAATCGGGCCGCGGGCAATGAGCAGTTCTTC
abundance: -; v_gene: TRBV4-2; j_gene: TRBJ2-6; d_gene: -; CDR3aa: CASSPVGGANVLTF; CDR3nt: TGTGCCAGCAGCCCAGTTGGAGGGGCCAACGTCCTGACTTTC